These T cell receptor beta chains were read from a single sample in a study of blood T cell repertoires in COVID-19. Libraries were prepared by immunoSEQ multiplex PCR; TCRdb keeps only in-frame clonotypes and omits some of them. Of over 150,000 clones in the sample, roughly 90% were seen once. Sequenced material: peripheral blood. These receptors all stem from a woman in her fifties or sixties who had recovered from COVID-19. Each CDR3 is given with its conserved first and last residue. A D gene is named only where the DNA matches it firmly.

TRBD2,TRBJ2-5,TRBV14,CASSPLAGAWETQYF
TRBD1,TRBJ1-1,TRBV4-2,CASSPGQLNTEAFF
TRBD1,TRBJ1-2,TRBV19,CASRDDRGIYGYTF
TRBD2,TRBJ2-2,TRBV3-1/TRBV3-2,CASRYLAGGTTGELFF
-,TRBJ2-7,TRBV18,CASSPRRDPYEQYF
-,TRBJ2-3,TRBV7-6,CASSPRSETRDTQYF
TRBD1,TRBJ2-5,TRBV2,CASSVQGAGETQYF
TRBD2,TRBJ2-3,TRBV4-3,CASSQDTPGLAGTGRNTQYF
TRBD2,TRBJ2-2,TRBV7-3,CASSPGGQGKTGELFF
TRBD2,TRBJ2-1,TRBV3-1/TRBV3-2,CASSQGTSGGAKFF
-,TRBJ1-2,TRBV28,CASTPLGANYGYTF
TRBD2,TRBJ2-7,TRBV10-3,CAIRSGGAYEQYF
-,TRBJ1-5,TRBV3-1/TRBV3-2,CASSQDRVQPQHF
TRBD1,TRBJ2-6,TRBV4-2,CASSQEGTGSSGANVLTF
TRBD1,TRBJ1-2,TRBV6-2/TRBV6-3,CASSYAWTGGNYGYTF
-,TRBJ1-1,TRBV5-1,CASSKDSYSEAFF
-,TRBJ2-5,TRBV5-1,CASSLGGTQETQYF
-,TRBJ1-1,TRBV10-1,CCTRGKSEAFF
TRBD1,TRBJ1-1,TRBV7-9,CASSHRGDTEAFF
-,TRBJ1-6,TRBV9,CASSAQSYNSPLHF
-,TRBJ2-2,TRBV28,CASSSPQGRIANTGELFF
-,TRBJ2-1,TRBV28,CASSTQGGVINEQFF
TRBD1,TRBJ2-7,TRBV24-1,CATSDGDRVEQYF
-,TRBJ2-5,TRBV5-3,CARSFTQETQYF
-,TRBJ1-4,TRBV12-3/TRBV12-4,CASSFGERLFF
-,TRBJ2-5,TRBV4-2,CASSQAAGGFSQETQYF
-,TRBJ1-3,TRBV5-6,CASSFGTQAGNTIYF
-,TRBJ2-2,TRBV18,CASSPQAGTNTGELFF
-,TRBJ2-5,TRBV5-1,CASSPRTVGQETQYF
TRBD2,TRBJ2-7,TRBV18,CASSPPSGTSYEQYF
-,TRBJ2-7,TRBV27,CASSLSRISYEQYF
-,TRBJ1-1,TRBV3-1/TRBV3-2,CASEPRGMNTEAFF
-,TRBJ2-7,TRBV11-3,CASTTSAGHTYEQYF
-,TRBJ2-7,TRBV19,CASSMQLRGGRYEQYF
TRBD1,TRBJ2-5,TRBV7-9,CASSHGQGDETQYF
TRBD2,TRBJ2-5,TRBV6-6,CASNRGTSGQETQYF
-,TRBJ1-4,TRBV4-1,CASSQASKSGPGEKLFF